A selection of T cell receptor beta chains follows, all from one sample in a study of cytomegalovirus exposure and HLA in healthy donors. Assay used: immunoSEQ multiplex PCR; TCRdb lists only in-frame clones, some missing. This sample has some 130,000 clones, with 77% found just once. Sequenced: PBMCs. The receptors come from a middle-aged woman in good health and CMV-seronegative. The CDR3 runs from the conserved cysteine through the conserved F or W. The order of the fields is CDR3 protein, CDR3 DNA, V gene, D gene, J gene, clone size. D genes are given only for firm matches. The size entry is marked missing in some rows and otherwise reads once, few, many or a size class.

CDR3 protein: CAWSLGLREKLFF; CDR3 DNA: TGTGCCTGGAGTCTAGGACTTCGCGAAAAACTGTTTTTT; V gene: TRBV30; D gene: -; J gene: TRBJ1-4; clone size: -
CDR3 protein: CASSTYAGQVQRRDGYTF; CDR3 DNA: TGTGCCAGCAGCACGTATGCGGGACAGGTCCAGAGAAGGGATGGCTACACCTTC; V gene: TRBV7-2; D gene: TRBD1; J gene: TRBJ1-2; clone size: -
CDR3 protein: CASSPRTEAFF; CDR3 DNA: TGTGCCAGCAGCCCCCGCACTGAAGCTTTCTTT; V gene: TRBV7-9; D gene: -; J gene: TRBJ1-1; clone size: -
CDR3 protein: CASSLAGMNTEAFF; CDR3 DNA: TGCGCCAGCAGCTTGGCAGGGATGAACACTGAAGCTTTCTTT; V gene: TRBV5-1; D gene: -; J gene: TRBJ1-1; clone size: -
CDR3 protein: CASSPLGPENTEAFF; CDR3 DNA: TGCGCCAGCAGCCCCCTTGGTCCAGAGAACACTGAAGCTTTCTTT; V gene: TRBV4-1; D gene: -; J gene: TRBJ1-1; clone size: -
CDR3 protein: CSVTLSRGYTF; CDR3 DNA: TGCAGTGTTACTCTTAGCCGGGGCTACACCTTC; V gene: TRBV20-1; D gene: -; J gene: TRBJ1-2; clone size: -
CDR3 protein: CASKTANSNQPQHF; CDR3 DNA: TGTGCCAGCAAGACAGCTAATAGCAATCAGCCCCAGCATTTT; V gene: TRBV5-6; D gene: -; J gene: TRBJ1-5; clone size: -
CDR3 protein: CASGLEGISPQHF; CDR3 DNA: TGTGCTAGTGGTTTGGAGGGGATTTCTCCCCAGCATTTT; V gene: TRBV12-5; D gene: -; J gene: TRBJ1-5; clone size: -
CDR3 protein: CASSEQGAGAEQYF; CDR3 DNA: TGTGCCAGCAGTGAACAGGGGGCAGGGGCCGAGCAGTACTTC; V gene: TRBV6-1; D gene: TRBD1; J gene: TRBJ2-7; clone size: -
CDR3 protein: CASSLSRIQGDLKRYEQYF; CDR3 DNA: TGTGCCAGCAGCTTGAGTAGGATACAGGGAGACCTGAAAAGATACGAGCAGTACTTC; V gene: TRBV13; D gene: -; J gene: TRBJ2-7; clone size: -
CDR3 protein: CASSLQGDKNIQYF; CDR3 DNA: TGTGCCAGCAGCTTACAGGGGGACAAAAACATTCAGTACTTC; V gene: TRBV5-5; D gene: TRBD1; J gene: TRBJ2-4; clone size: -
CDR3 protein: CASSLESATNEKLFF; CDR3 DNA: TGTGCCAGCAGCTTGGAATCTGCAACTAATGAAAAACTGTTTTTT; V gene: TRBV5-4; D gene: -; J gene: TRBJ1-4; clone size: -
CDR3 protein: CATDRGGMNTEAFF; CDR3 DNA: TGTGCCACCGACAGGGGTGGAATGAACACTGAAGCTTTCTTT; V gene: TRBV19; D gene: TRBD1; J gene: TRBJ1-1; clone size: once
CDR3 protein: CATSSRGSGGTKNIQYF; CDR3 DNA: TGTGCCACCAGCAGTCGGGGGTCCGGTGGGACCAAAAACATTCAGTACTTC; V gene: TRBV15; D gene: -; J gene: TRBJ2-4; clone size: -
CDR3 protein: CASSVDFSGANVLTF; CDR3 DNA: TGTGCCAGCAGTGTAGATTTCTCTGGGGCCAACGTCCTGACTTTC; V gene: TRBV6-6; D gene: -; J gene: TRBJ2-6; clone size: -
CDR3 protein: CASKESGRAQYF; CDR3 DNA: TGTGCCAGTAAGGAGTCCGGGCGGGCCCAGTACTTC; V gene: TRBV6-5; D gene: -; J gene: TRBJ2-5; clone size: once